This T cell receptor beta chain was recovered during a study of graft-versus-host responses after intestinal transplantation. Turning to the study itself: Transplant types were multivisceral, liver-intestinal, or isolated intestinal. Tacrolimus plus steroids were given to all recipients for approximately 3 years, preceded by anti-thymocyte globulin induction.

Overall study results and limits: Early declines in HvG clones that occurred post-transplant were associated with peak circulating GvH clone levels. Ileal or blood samples showed some GvH clones first, and such clones were also found in recipient marrow.

This CDR3 is built from 14 residues. Between the trimmed V and J ends, which lost 2 bases and 2 bases, there was a span of 8 bases. Germline lookup yields CDR1 LGHNA and CDR2 YSLEER. Turning to this clone: Its matching antigen is unknown.

Libraries were prepared by immunoSEQ multiplex PCR; TCRdb keeps only in-frame clonotypes and omits some of them. The table includes just over 95,000 clones, approximately 90% detected once. The rearrangement joins TRBV4-3 to TRBJ2-3; D not certain. Sequencing used unstimulated CD4+ T cells sorted from spleen or lymph node cells, obtained before intestinal transplant. This receptor was taken from a human donor who received an intestinal transplant. This chain's CDR3 is CASSQSRTTDTQYF. CDR3 coding DNA: TGCGCCAGCAGCCAAAGCCGCACCACAGATACGCAGTATTTT.